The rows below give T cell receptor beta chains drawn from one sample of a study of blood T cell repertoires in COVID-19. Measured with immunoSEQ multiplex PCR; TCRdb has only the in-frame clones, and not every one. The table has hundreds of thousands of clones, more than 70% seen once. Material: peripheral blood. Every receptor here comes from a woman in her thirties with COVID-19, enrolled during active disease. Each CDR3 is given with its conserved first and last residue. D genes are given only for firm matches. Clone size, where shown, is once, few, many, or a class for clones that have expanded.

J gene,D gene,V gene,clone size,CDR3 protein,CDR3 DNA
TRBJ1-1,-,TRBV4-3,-,CASSQKPGNTEAFF,TGCGCCAGCAGCCAAAAACCGGGGAACACTGAAGCTTTCTTT
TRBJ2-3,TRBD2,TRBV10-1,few,CASSKGLAGFPDTQYF,TGCGCCAGCAGTAAGGGACTAGCGGGATTCCCGGATACGCAGTATTTT
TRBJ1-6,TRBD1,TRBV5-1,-,CASSLDPGQGQLRNSPLHF,TGCGCCAGCAGCTTGGATCCGGGACAGGGCCAACTCAGGAATTCACCCCTCCACTTT
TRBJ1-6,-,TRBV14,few,CASSQRISLSGDRALHF,TGTGCCAGCAGCCAGAGGATTAGTCTTTCGGGGGATCGGGCCCTCCACTTT
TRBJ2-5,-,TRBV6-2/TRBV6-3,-,CASSIRVQETQYF,TGTGCCAGCAGTATCCGGGTCCAAGAGACCCAGTACTTC
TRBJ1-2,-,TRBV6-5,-,CASSSTVAYDYTF,TGTGCCAGCAGTTCGACAGTTGCCTATGACTACACCTTC
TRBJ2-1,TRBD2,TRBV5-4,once,CASSLAGVTYNEQFF,TGTGCCAGCAGCTTAGCGGGAGTTACCTACAATGAGCAGTTCTTC
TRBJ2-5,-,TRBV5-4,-,CASSLGTGIETQYF,TGTGCCAGCAGCTTGGGTACCGGGATAGAGACCCAGTACTTC
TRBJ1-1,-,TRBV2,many,CASRETQNTEAFF,TGTGCCAGCAGGGAGACGCAGAACACTGAAGCTTTCTTT
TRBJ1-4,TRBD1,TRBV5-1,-,CASSLGDRGIREKLFF,TGCGCCAGCAGCTTGGGGGACAGGGGAATTCGCGAAAAACTGTTTTTT
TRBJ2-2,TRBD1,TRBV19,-,CASSIRTGGPYTLGTGELFF,TGTGCCAGTAGTATACGGACAGGGGGCCCCTACACCCTCGGCACCGGGGAGCTGTTTTTT
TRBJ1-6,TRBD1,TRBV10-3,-,CAISERGQGNSPLHF,TGTGCCATCAGTGAGAGAGGACAGGGTAATTCACCCCTCCACTTT
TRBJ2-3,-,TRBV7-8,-,CASSPGADTQYF,TGTGCCAGCAGCCCAGGGGCAGATACGCAGTATTTT
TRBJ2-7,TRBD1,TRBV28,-,CASSLLTGQGSYEQYF,TGTGCCAGCAGTTTATTAACGGGACAGGGGTCGTACGAGCAGTACTTC
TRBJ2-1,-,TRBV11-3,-,CASSAWRGSYNEQFF,TGTGCCAGCAGCGCCTGGAGGGGCTCCTACAATGAGCAGTTCTTC
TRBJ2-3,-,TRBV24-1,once,CATGTSTDTQYF,TGTGCCACCGGGACTAGCACAGATACGCAGTATTTT
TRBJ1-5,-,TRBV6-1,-,CASSEQYSQPQHF,TGTGCCAGCAGTGAACAATACAGTCAGCCCCAGCATTTT
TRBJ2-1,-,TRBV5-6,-,CASSFEVKTGYNEQFF,TGTGCCAGCAGCTTTGAAGTGAAGACGGGATACAATGAGCAGTTCTTC
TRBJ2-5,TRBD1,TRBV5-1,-,CASSLGTGAGETQYF,TGCGCCAGCAGCTTGGGGACAGGGGCGGGAGAGACCCAGTACTTC
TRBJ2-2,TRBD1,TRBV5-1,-,CASSLAQGAGELFF,TGCGCCAGCAGCTTGGCCCAGGGGGCCGGGGAGCTGTTTTTT
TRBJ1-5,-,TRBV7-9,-,CASIPRWGGHNYSNQPQHF,TGTGCCAGCATCCCCCGGTGGGGGGGGCACAATTATAGCAATCAGCCCCAGCATTTT
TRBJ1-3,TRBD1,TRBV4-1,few,CASSRYEGAGQGAAGNTIYF,TGCGCCAGCAGCCGATACGAAGGTGCGGGACAGGGGGCTGCTGGAAACACCATATATTTT
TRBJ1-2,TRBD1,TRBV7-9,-,CASSLEQGGYTF,TGTGCCAGCAGCTTAGAACAGGGGGGCTACACCTTC
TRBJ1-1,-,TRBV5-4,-,CASSFRGGSTEAFF,TGTGCCAGCAGCTTCCGGGGGGGGAGCACTGAAGCTTTCTTT
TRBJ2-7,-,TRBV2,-,CASSAADRMGYEQYF,TGTGCCAGCAGCGCCGCTGACAGGATGGGCTACGAGCAGTACTTC
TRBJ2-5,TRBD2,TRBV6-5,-,CASGAGISQTQYF,TGTGCCAGCGGAGCGGGGATTAGCCAGACCCAGTACTTC